A selection of T cell receptor beta chains follows, all from one sample in a study of control samples from healthy donors and cancer patients. The method was immunoSEQ multiplex PCR; TCRdb's version includes in-frame clones alone and lacks a portion of them. The data hold about 12,000 clones, with roughly 90% observed a single time. Sequenced sample: formalin-fixed, paraffin-embedded tissue. Receptors originate from a male donor with melanoma. The CDR3 runs from the conserved cysteine through the conserved F or W. D genes are given only for firm matches. Size values are once, few and many counts, or a class for expanded clones, and some rows have none.

D gene	V gene	clone size	J gene	CDR3 protein	CDR3 DNA
TRBD1	TRBV7-2	.	TRBJ1-6	CASSKRQGGDSPLHF	TGTGCCAGCAGCAAAAGACAGGGGGGTGATTCACCCCTCCACTTT
.	TRBV25-1	.	TRBJ2-6	CASSDSGFSGANVLTF	TGTGCCAGCAGTGATTCGGGCTTCTCTGGGGCCAACGTCCTGACTTTC
.	TRBV7-9	.	TRBJ2-3	CASRLRGRGRSTDTQYF	TGTGCCAGCCGACTCAGGGGGAGAGGGAGGAGCACAGATACGCAGTATTTT
TRBD2	TRBV19	.	TRBJ2-1	CATKMTSGINNEQFF	TGTGCCACCAAAATGACTAGCGGGATTAACAATGAGCAGTTCTTC
TRBD1	TRBV6-5	once	TRBJ1-2	CASSYVRTGGSYGYTF	TGTGCCAGCAGTTACGTTCGGACAGGGGGCTCCTATGGCTACACCTTC
.	TRBV5-1	.	TRBJ1-1	CASTLGSNTEAFF	TGCGCCAGCACTTTGGGGTCGAACACTGAAGCTTTCTTT
.	TRBV6-1	once	TRBJ2-3	CGTCSGHTDTQYF	TGTGGAACCTGTAGTGGCCACACAGATACGCAGTATTTT
.	TRBV9	.	TRBJ1-2	CASSAEGYGYTF	TGTGCCAGCAGCGCCGAGGGCTATGGCTACACCTTC
.	TRBV6-5	.	TRBJ1-4	CASRMTNYNEKLFF	TGTGCCAGCAGGATGACTAATTATAATGAAAAACTGTTTTTT
.	TRBV4-1	.	TRBJ2-5	CASSQAAWAVEETQYF	TGCGCCAGCAGCCAAGCGGCCTGGGCGGTAGAAGAGACCCAGTACTTC
.	TRBV7-2	.	TRBJ2-3	CASSSDGPTDTQYF	TGTGCCAGCAGCTCGGACGGACCAACAGATACGCAGTATTTT
TRBD2	TRBV7-2	.	TRBJ2-7	CASSLGGRASYEQYF	TGTGCCAGCAGCTTAGGCGGGAGAGCCTCCTACGAGCAGTACTTC
.	TRBV29-1	.	TRBJ1-2	CSAPSTERLYGYTF	TGCAGCGCCCCCAGCACCGAAAGGCTCTATGGCTACACCTTC
.	TRBV7-3	.	TRBJ2-1	CASSLRGGRGYEQFF	TGTGCCAGCAGCTTAAGAGGGGGAAGGGGCTATGAGCAGTTCTTC